This T cell receptor beta chain appears in the sequencing data of a study of blood T cell repertoires in COVID-19. Study as a whole: Material from acute and convalescent COVID-19 was sourced from the United States, Italy and Spain. From T cells, B-cell-depleted T cells, or PBMCs came the material, which was cDNA or gDNA.

Under the authors' procedure: Nucleated cell counts were estimated from reference gene primer amplification. The assay was immunoSEQ multiplex PCR, and TCRdb's table has in-frame clones only and misses some. The DNA gave D and trimming, while V, J and clone size come from that table. The sample lists roughly 160,000 clones; approximately 74% were seen once. This CDR3 has 13 amino acids. The V gene lost 3 bases and the J gene lost 3 bases, with 8 bases spanning the gap. The V and J genes are TRBV12-3 or TRBV12-4 and TRBJ1-2, with TRBD1 as a possible D gene (6 bases). The receptor's source is an elderly woman with acute or convalescent COVID-19. The sample comprised peripheral blood. The CDR3 protein is CASSFSGDYGYTF. The CDR3 coding sequence is TGTGCCAGCAGTTTTTCAGGGGACTATGGCTACACCTTC.